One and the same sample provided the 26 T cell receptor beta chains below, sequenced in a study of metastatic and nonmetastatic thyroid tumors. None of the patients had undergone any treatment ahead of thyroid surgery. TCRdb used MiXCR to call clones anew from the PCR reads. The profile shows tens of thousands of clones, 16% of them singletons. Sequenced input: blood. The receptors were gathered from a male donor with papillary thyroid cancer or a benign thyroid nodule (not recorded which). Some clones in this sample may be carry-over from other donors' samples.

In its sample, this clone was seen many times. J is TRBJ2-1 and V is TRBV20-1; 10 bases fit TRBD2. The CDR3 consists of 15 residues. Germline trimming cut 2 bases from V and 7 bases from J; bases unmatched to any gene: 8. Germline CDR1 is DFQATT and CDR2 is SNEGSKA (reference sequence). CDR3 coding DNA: TGCAGTGCTAGACCCCCTAGCGGGAGTAGGAATGAGCAGTTCTTC. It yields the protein CSARPPSGSRNEQFF.

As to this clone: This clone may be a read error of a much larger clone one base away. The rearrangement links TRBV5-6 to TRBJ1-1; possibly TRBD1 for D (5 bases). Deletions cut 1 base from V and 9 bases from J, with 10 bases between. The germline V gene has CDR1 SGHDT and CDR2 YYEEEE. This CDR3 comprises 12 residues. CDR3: CASSLQGSKAFF. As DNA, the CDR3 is TGTGCCAGCAGCTTGCAGGGTAGTAAAGCTTTCTTT.

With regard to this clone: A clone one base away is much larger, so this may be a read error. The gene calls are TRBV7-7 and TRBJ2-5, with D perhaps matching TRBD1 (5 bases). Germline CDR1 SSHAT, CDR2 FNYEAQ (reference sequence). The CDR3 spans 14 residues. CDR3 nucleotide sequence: TGTGCTAGCAGCACCTGGGGCACCGAAGAGACCCAGTACTTC. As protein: CASSTWGTEETQYF.

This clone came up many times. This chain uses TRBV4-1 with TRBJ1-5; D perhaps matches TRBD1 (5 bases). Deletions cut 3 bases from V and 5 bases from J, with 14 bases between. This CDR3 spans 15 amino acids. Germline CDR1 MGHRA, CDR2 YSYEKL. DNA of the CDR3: TGCGCCAGCAGCCACGAGGGGCGGAGGGATCAGCCCCAGCATTTT. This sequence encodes CASSHEGRRDQPQHF.

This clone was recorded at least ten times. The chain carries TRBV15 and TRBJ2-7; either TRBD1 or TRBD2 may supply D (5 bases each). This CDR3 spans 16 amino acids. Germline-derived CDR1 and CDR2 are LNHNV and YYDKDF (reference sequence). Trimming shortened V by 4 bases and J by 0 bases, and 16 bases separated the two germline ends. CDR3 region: CATSTMTGPSSYEQYF. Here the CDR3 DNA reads TGTGCCACCAGCACGATGACGGGGCCGAGCTCCTACGAGCAGTACTTC.

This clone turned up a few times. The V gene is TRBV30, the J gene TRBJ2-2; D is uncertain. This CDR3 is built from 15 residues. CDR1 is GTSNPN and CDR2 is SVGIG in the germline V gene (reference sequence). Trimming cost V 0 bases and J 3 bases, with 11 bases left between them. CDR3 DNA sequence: TGTGCCTGGAGTGTAAGGAGATCCGACACCGGGGAGCTGTTTTTT. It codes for CAWSVRRSDTGELFF.

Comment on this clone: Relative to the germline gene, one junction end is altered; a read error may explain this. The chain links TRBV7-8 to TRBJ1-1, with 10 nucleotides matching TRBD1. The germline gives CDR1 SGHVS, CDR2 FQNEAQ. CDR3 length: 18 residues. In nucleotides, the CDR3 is TGTGCCAGCAGCTTTATCACCGGGACAGGGGCGAGGAACACTGAAGCATTCTTT. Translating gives CASSFITGTGARNTEAFF.

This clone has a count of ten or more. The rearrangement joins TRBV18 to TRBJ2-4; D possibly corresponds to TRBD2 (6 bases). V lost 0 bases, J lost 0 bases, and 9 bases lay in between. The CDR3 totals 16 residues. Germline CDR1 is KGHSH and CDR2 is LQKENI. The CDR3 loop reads CASSPPGGLAKNIQYF. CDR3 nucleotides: TGTGCCAGCTCACCACCGGGGGGTTTAGCCAAAAACATTCAGTACTTC.

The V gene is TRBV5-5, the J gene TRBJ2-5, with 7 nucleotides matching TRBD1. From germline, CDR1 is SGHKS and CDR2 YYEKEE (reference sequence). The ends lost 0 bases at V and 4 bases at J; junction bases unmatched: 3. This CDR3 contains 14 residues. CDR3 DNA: TGTGCCAGCAGCTTGGCACAGGGGATAGAGACCCAGTACTTC. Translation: CASSLAQGIETQYF. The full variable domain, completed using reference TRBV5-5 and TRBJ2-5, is DAGVTQSPTHLIKTRGQQVTLRCSPISGHKSVSWYQQVLGQGPQFIFQYYEKEERGRGNFPDRFSARQFPNYSSELNVNALLLGDSALYLCASSLAQGIETQYFGPGTRLLVL.

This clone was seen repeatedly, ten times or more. CDR3: CASSFSGQGAQGSNQPQHF. CDR3 bases: TGTGCCAGCAGTTTCTCCGGACAGGGGGCCCAGGGTAGCAATCAGCCCCAGCATTTT. This sequence joins TRBV27 and TRBJ1-5; 11 bases agree with TRBD1. Germline V gene data show CDR1 as MNHEY and CDR2 as SMNVEV (reference sequence). The CDR3 length is 19 residues. The J segment lost 0 bases and the V segment lost 3 bases, leaving 10 bases of the junction unmatched.

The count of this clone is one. The CDR3 reads CSDPPDKGEVKPQHF. The CDR3 DNA sequence: TGCAGTGATCCTCCGGACAAGGGGGAGGTTAAGCCCCAGCATTTT. The rearrangement joins TRBV20-1 to TRBJ1-5; D might be TRBD1 (6 bases). CDR1 and CDR2 from the germline V gene are DFQATT and SNEGSKA (reference sequence). The CDR3 loop spans 15 amino acids. The V end lost 7 bases, the J end lost 8 bases, and 24 bases lay between the germline ends.

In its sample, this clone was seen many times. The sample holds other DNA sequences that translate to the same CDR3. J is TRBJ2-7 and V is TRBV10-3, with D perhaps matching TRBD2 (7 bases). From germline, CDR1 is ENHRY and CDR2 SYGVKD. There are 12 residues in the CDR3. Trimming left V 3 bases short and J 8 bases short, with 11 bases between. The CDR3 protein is CAISEAGHQQYV. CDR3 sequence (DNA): TGTGCCATCAGTGAAGCGGGACACCAGCAGTACGTC.

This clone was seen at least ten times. The CDR3 region is CASSHGSGRDLTDTQYF. DNA of the CDR3: TGCGCCAGCAGCCATGGGAGCGGGAGGGACCTCACAGATACGCAGTATTTT. The J gene is TRBJ2-3, the V gene TRBV5-1; TRBD2 matches 10 bases. The trim removed 4 bases at V and 2 bases at J, leaving 10 bases unmatched. Per the germline V gene, CDR1 is SGHRS and CDR2 is YFSETQ. This CDR3 comprises 17 residues.

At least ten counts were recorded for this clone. The CDR3 is CASRQAADTQYF. The CDR3 DNA is TGTGCCAGCAGACAAGCTGCTGATACGCAGTATTTT. V usage is TRBV7-2 and J usage is TRBJ2-3; D unresolved. This CDR3 region has 12 residues. The ends were cut back, 6 bases at V and 6 bases at J, with 10 bases in the middle. The germline V gene has CDR1 SGHTA and CDR2 FQGNSA.

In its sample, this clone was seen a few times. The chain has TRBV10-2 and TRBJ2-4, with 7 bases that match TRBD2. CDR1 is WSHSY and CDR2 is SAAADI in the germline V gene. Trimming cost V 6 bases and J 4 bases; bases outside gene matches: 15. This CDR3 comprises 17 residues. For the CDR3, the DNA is TGCGCCAGCAGACCACTTGGGGACCCCGGGGGGAAAAACATTCAGTACTTC. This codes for CASRPLGDPGGKNIQYF.

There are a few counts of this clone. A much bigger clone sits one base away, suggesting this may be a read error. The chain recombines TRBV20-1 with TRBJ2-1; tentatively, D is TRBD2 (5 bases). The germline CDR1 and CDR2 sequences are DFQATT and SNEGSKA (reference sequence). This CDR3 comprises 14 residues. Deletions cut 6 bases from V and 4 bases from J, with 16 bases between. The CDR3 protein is CSARSHRGYNEQFF. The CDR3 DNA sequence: TGCAGTGCCCGTAGCCATCGGGGTTACAATGAGCAGTTCTTC.

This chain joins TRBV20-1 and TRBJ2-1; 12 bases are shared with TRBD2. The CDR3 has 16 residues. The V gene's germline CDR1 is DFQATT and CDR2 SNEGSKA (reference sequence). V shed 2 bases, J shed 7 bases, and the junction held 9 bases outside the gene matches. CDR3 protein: CSARFLAGGPRNEQFF. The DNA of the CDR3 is TGCAGTGCTAGATTTCTAGCGGGAGGGCCGCGAAATGAGCAGTTCTTC.

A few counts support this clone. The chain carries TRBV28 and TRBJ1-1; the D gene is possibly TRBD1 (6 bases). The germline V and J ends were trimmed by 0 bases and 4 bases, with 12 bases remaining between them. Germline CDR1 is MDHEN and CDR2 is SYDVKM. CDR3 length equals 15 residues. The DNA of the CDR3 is TGTGCCAGCAGTTTATGGAGGGGAGGGGGCACTGAAGCTTTCTTT. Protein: CASSLWRGGGTEAFF.

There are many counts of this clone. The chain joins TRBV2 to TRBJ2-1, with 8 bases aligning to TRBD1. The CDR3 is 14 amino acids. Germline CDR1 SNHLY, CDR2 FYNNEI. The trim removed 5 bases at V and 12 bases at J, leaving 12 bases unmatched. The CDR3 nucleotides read TGTGCCAGCAGTCAAGGACAGGGACAGGTAGGGCAGTTCTTC. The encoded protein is CASSQGQGQVGQFF.

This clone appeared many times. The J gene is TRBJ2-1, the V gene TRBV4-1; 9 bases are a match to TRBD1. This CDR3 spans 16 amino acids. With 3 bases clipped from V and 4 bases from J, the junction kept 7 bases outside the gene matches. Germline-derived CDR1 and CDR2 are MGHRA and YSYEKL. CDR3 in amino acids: CASSHVRGQGYNEQFF. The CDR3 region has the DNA TGCGCCAGCAGCCACGTCAGGGGACAGGGATACAATGAGCAGTTCTTC.

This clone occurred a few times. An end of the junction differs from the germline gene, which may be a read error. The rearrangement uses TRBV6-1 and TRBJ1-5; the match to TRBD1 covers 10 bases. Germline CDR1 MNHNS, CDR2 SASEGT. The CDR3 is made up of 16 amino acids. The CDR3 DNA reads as TGTGCCAGCACCACCTTTACGACAGGGGGCGGGCAGCCCAAGCATTTT. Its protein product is CASTTFTTGGGQPKHF.

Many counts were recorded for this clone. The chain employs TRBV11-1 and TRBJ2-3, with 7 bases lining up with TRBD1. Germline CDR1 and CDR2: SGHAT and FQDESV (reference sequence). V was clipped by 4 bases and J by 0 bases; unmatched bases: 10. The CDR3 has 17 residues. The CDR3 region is CASSYNDRDPSTDTQYF. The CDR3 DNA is TGTGCCAGCAGCTACAACGACAGGGACCCTAGCACAGATACGCAGTATTTT.

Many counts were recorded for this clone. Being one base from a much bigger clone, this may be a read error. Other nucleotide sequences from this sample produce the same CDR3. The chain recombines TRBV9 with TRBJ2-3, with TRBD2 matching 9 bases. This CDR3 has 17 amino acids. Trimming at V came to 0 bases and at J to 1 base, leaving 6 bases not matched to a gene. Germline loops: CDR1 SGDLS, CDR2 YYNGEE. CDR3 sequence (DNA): TGTGCCAGCAGCGTAGCGCCTAGCGGGATGGGCACAGATACGCAGTATTTT. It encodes CASSVAPSGMGTDTQYF.

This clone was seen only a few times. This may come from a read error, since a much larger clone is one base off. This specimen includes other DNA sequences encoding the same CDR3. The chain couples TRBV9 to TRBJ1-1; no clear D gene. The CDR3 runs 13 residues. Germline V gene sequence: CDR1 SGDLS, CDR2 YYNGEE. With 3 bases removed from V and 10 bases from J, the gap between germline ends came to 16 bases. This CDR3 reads CASSALRGSGAFF. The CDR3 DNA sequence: TGTGCCAGCAGCGCCCTACGTGGGAGTGGAGCTTTCTTT.

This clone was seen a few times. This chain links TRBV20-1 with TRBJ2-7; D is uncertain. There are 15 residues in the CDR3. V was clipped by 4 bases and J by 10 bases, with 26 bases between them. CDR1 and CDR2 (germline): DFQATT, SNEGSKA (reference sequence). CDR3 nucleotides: TGCAGTGCTATCCTGACAACAGTGACCTATGGAGATCAGTACTTC. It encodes CSAILTTVTYGDQYF.

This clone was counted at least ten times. The CDR3 here is CASSFQAGVSYEQYF. In nucleotides, the CDR3 is TGTGCCAGCAGTTTCCAGGCCGGGGTGTCCTACGAGCAGTACTTC. The chain uses TRBV28 and TRBJ2-7; D is possibly TRBD2 (5 bases). Germline loops: CDR1 MDHEN, CDR2 SYDVKM. V lost 3 bases and J lost 1, with 13 bases in between. This CDR3 contains 15 residues.